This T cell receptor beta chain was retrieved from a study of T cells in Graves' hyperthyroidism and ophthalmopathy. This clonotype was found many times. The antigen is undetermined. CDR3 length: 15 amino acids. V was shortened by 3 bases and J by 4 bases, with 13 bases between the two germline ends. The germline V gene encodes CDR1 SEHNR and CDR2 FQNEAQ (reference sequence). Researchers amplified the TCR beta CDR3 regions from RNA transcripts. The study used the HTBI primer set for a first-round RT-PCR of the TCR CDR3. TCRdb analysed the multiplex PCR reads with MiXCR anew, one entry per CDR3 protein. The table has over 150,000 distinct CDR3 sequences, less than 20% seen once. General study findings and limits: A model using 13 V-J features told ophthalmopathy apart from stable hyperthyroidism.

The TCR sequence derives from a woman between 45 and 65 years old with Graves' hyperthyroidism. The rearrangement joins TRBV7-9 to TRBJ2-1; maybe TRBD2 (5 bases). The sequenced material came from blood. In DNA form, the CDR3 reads TGTGCCAGCAGCTTGTCCCTAGCTCCTTACAATGAGCAGTTCTTC. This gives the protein CASSLSLAPYNEQFF.